This T cell receptor (beta chain) was documented in a study of OX40 agonist ivuxolimab in advanced cancers. Study in general: The study treated patients with ivuxolimab, an agonistic anti-OX40 (CD134) antibody.

The V segment lost 6 bases and the J segment 6 bases; nucleotides outside the gene matches: 8. The CDR3 has 14 amino acids. Germline lookup yields CDR1 MNHNY and CDR2 SVGAGI (reference sequence). Researchers took blood at baseline, on cycle 4 day 1, and on cycle 7 day 1. The data were produced by immunoSEQ multiplex PCR, yet TCRdb's version contains in-frame clones alone and is incomplete. Among 85,000 to 100,000 clones listed, 70% to 85% were seen once. The chain couples TRBV6-6 to TRBJ2-7, with TRBD2 identical over 10 bases. This clonotype was sampled from an adult with an advanced solid tumor such as melanoma, head and neck, liver or kidney cancer. The input for sequencing was CD4+ or CD8+ T cells sorted from blood, taken in a trial of the OX40 agonist ivuxolimab. CDR3 nucleotides: TGTGCCAGCAGCCGAGCGGGAGGGCCTTCCGAGCAGTACTTC. Protein product: CASSRAGGPSEQYF.